The 26 T cell receptor beta chains below were found in one sample sequenced in a study of blood T cell repertoires in COVID-19. The protocol was immunoSEQ multiplex PCR, while the TCRdb copy is restricted to in-frame clones and leaves out a portion. Found here are 200,000 to 300,000 clones, over 85% of them singletons; the top ten hold roughly 4%. Sequenced input: PBMCs or T cells enriched from blood (not recorded which). These receptors were collected from a woman in her 30s with acute COVID-19.

This rearrangement joins TRBV28 to TRBJ1-1; perhaps TRBD1 as D (5 bases). Germline-derived CDR1 and CDR2 are MDHEN and SYDVKM. V lost 7 bases, J lost 11 bases, and 14 bases lay in between. The CDR3 has 11 residues. The CDR3 bases are TGTGCCAGCACGGGAGCAGGGACGGCTTTCTTT. Protein sequence: CASTGAGTAFF.

The chain links TRBV7-2 to TRBJ2-1, with 7 bases aligning to TRBD2. J lost 6 bases, V lost 2 bases, and 4 bases had no gene match. The CDR3 covers 14 residues. The germline CDR1 and CDR2 sequences are SGHTA and FQGNSA. The CDR3 protein is CASSLRRGSNEQFF. The CDR3 bases are TGTGCCAGCAGCTTAAGGCGGGGGTCCAATGAGCAGTTCTTC.

The V gene is TRBV10-1, the J gene TRBJ2-7; D is perhaps TRBD2 (5 bases). This CDR3 has 14 residues. V lost 3 bases, J lost 2 bases, and 11 bases lay in between. Germline V gene lookup returns CDR1 WNHNN and CDR2 SYGVQD (reference sequence). For the CDR3, the DNA is TGCGCCAGCAGTGAAGGGCTGGAGGCCTACGAGCAGTACTTC. Amino acids: CASSEGLEAYEQYF.

This chain links TRBV5-1 with TRBJ1-1; possibly TRBD1 for D (5 bases). Germline lookup yields CDR1 SGHRS and CDR2 YFSETQ. Trimming left V 1 base short and J 3 bases short, with 10 bases between. The CDR3 loop spans 14 amino acids. This CDR3 reads CASSLSRADTEAFF. CDR3 in DNA: TGCGCCAGCAGCTTGAGCAGGGCTGACACTGAAGCTTTCTTT.

This clone was picked up one time. The J gene is TRBJ1-5, the V gene TRBV5-1; no reliable D call. Trimming took 4 bases from V and 3 from J, leaving 11 bases between them. The germline gives CDR1 SGHRS, CDR2 YFSETQ. The CDR3 is 14 amino acids. The CDR3, as DNA: TGCGCCAGCAGCCCGGACGGGATCAATCAGCCCCAGCATTTT. Translation: CASSPDGINQPQHF.

This clone was recorded once. The gene calls are TRBV15 and TRBJ2-7; 8 bases are a match to TRBD2. Per germline, CDR1 LNHNV and CDR2 YYDKDF (reference sequence). V was clipped by 6 bases and J by 7 bases; unmatched bases: 11. The CDR3 has 14 amino acids. CDR3 residues: CATRPGLGMREQYF. The CDR3 DNA is TGTGCCACCAGACCGGGACTAGGAATGCGGGAGCAGTACTTC.

V gene TRBV6-5 combines with J gene TRBJ2-7, with 9 bases matching TRBD1. CDR3 length equals 14 residues. The V gene's germline CDR1 is MNHEY and CDR2 SVGAGI. J gave up 3 bases and V 8 bases, and 8 bases lay outside the gene matches. CDR3 nucleotide sequence: TGTGCCAGCCAAATCGACAGGGGGAACTACGAGCAGTACTTC. It encodes CASQIDRGNYEQYF.

The V and J genes are TRBV2 and TRBJ2-7; 7 nucleotides agree with TRBD2. The CDR3 is 13 amino acids. In germline, CDR1 is SNHLY, CDR2 FYNNEI. Unmatched junction bases numbered 8, after V lost 6 bases and J lost 6 bases. The CDR3: CASSLGGGREQYF. CDR3 bases: TGTGCCAGCAGCCTCGGGGGAGGGCGCGAGCAGTACTTC.

The chain uses TRBV9 and TRBJ2-3; perhaps TRBD2 as D (6 bases). Germline values: CDR1 SGDLS, CDR2 YYNGEE. This CDR3 contains 16 residues. The V end was cut by 0 bases, the J end by 6 bases, with 17 bases between. The CDR3 is CASSVARQEGWDTQYF. The CDR3 coding sequence is TGTGCCAGCAGCGTAGCTCGCCAGGAGGGATGGGATACGCAGTATTTT.

This clone was detected once. This chain links TRBV27 with TRBJ1-4; 7 nucleotides align to TRBD1. V lost 3 bases and J lost 8; bases outside the gene matches: 6. Germline CDR1 reads MNHEY; CDR2 reads SMNVEV (reference sequence). The CDR3 is 14 amino acids. CDR3 amino acids: CASSFKGAGEKLFF. The CDR3 region has the DNA TGTGCCAGCAGTTTTAAGGGGGCGGGAGAAAAACTGTTTTTT.

The chain has TRBV7-6 and TRBJ2-2; 10 nucleotides line up with TRBD1. This CDR3 region has 15 residues. J was trimmed by 4 bases and V by 5 bases; bases with no gene match: 4. Germline V gives CDR1 SGHVS, CDR2 FNYEAQ. The CDR3 nucleotides are TGTGCCAGCAGCCCCCGGGACAGGGGCACCGGGGAGCTGTTTTTT. It specifies CASSPRDRGTGELFF.

The V call is TRBV5-1, the J call TRBJ1-2, with D maybe TRBD1 (6 bases). This CDR3 is built from 13 residues. The ends were cut back, 0 bases at V and 14 bases at J, with 17 bases in the middle. Germline CDR1 reads SGHRS; CDR2 reads YFSETQ. The CDR3 here is CASSLDLDRRATF. The DNA for the CDR3 is TGCGCCAGCAGCTTGGACCTGGACAGAAGGGCGACCTTC.

This chain joins TRBV6-1 and TRBJ2-7; a possible D gene is TRBD1 (6 bases). CDR1 MNHNS and CDR2 SASEGT come from the germline V gene. The V and J ends lost 1 base and 9 bases respectively, with 16 bases between them. The CDR3 totals 14 residues. CDR3 DNA: TGTGCCAGCAGTGAAGTTGCAGGGGAAGTCGGGCAGTACTTC. Translated, it gives CASSEVAGEVGQYF.

This sequence joins TRBV7-8 and TRBJ1-4; D may be TRBD1 (6 bases). The CDR3 extends over 14 amino acids. The V end lost 5 bases, the J end lost 8 bases, and 15 bases lay between the germline ends. Germline V gene lookup returns CDR1 SGHVS and CDR2 FQNEAQ. DNA for the CDR3: TGTGCCAGCAGCCCCGACAGGATAACAGAAAAACTGTTTTTT. Residues: CASSPDRITEKLFF.

The rearrangement uses TRBV9 and TRBJ2-7; the D is unclear. Trimming removed 0 bases from V and 2 bases from J, with 9 bases in between. The CDR3 length is 14 residues. CDR1 and CDR2 from the germline V gene are SGDLS and YYNGEE. The CDR3 loop is CASSVGDKAYEQYF. The CDR3 nucleotides are TGTGCCAGCAGCGTAGGAGACAAAGCCTACGAGCAGTACTTC.

The chain couples TRBV2 to TRBJ2-1; 11 nucleotides match TRBD2. Germline CDR1 is SNHLY and CDR2 is FYNNEI. Trimming cost V 6 bases and J 7 bases; bases outside gene matches: 11. The CDR3 has 16 residues. DNA for the CDR3: TGTGCCAGCAGACCACTTAGCGGGGGGGCGGCGAATGAGCAGTTCTTC. Its protein product is CASRPLSGGAANEQFF.

The chain couples TRBV19 to TRBJ1-2; no definite D call. The germline V gene has CDR1 LNHDA and CDR2 SQIVND (reference sequence). The CDR3 has 15 amino acids. The ends were cut back, 11 bases at V and 5 bases at J, with 24 bases in the middle. Written as DNA, the CDR3 is TGTGCCTCCAAAACCCCCCCCGGGGATGGGTATGGCTACACCTTC. The encoded protein is CASKTPPGDGYGYTF.

This chain uses TRBV11-2 with TRBJ2-1; 7 nucleotides agree with TRBD2. CDR1 SGHAT and CDR2 FQNNGV come from the germline V gene. The V gene end was trimmed by 3 bases and the J gene end by 3 bases; junction bases not matched to a gene: 5. The length of the CDR3 is 15 residues. Written as DNA, the CDR3 is TGTGCCAGCAGCTTGGGCGGGGGTGTCTACAATGAGCAGTTCTTC. It translates to CASSLGGGVYNEQFF. The variable domain in full, completed from reference TRBV11-2 and TRBJ2-1, reads EAGVAQSPRYKIIEKRQSVAFWCNPISGHATLYWYQQILGQGPKLLIQFQNNGVVDDSQLPKDRFSAERLKGVDSTLKIQPAKLEDSAVYLCASSLGGGVYNEQFFGPGTRLTVL.

V and J are TRBV7-9 and TRBJ1-5; D remains ambiguous. Germline CDR1 reads SEHNR; CDR2 reads FQNEAQ (reference sequence). The CDR3 extends over 18 amino acids. V was trimmed by 1 base and J by 0 bases, leaving 16 bases between them. For the CDR3, the DNA is TGTGCCAGCAGCTTAGGGAGTACGGGGTCTGATAGCAATCAGCCCCAGCATTTT. Its translation: CASSLGSTGSDSNQPQHF. The whole variable domain, remainder taken from reference TRBV7-9 and TRBJ1-5, is DTGVSQNPRHKITKRGQNVTFRCDPISEHNRLYWYRQTLGQGPEFLTYFQNEAQLEKSRLLSDRFSAERPKGSFSTLEIQRTEQGDSAMYLCASSLGSTGSDSNQPQHFGDGTRLSIL.

The chain joins TRBV5-1 to TRBJ1-4; 10 bases line up with TRBD1. The length of the CDR3 is 17 residues. Trimming cost V 0 bases and J 5 bases; bases outside gene matches: 7. The germline V gene encodes CDR1 SGHRS and CDR2 YFSETQ. CDR3 in DNA: TGCGCCAGCAGCTTGGGACAGGGGGCGGGAATGAATGAAAAACTGTTTTTT. Its protein is CASSLGQGAGMNEKLFF.

The J gene is TRBJ2-5, the V gene TRBV24-1, with D possibly TRBD2 on 6 matching bases. CDR1 is KGHDR, CDR2 SFDVKD, per germline. This CDR3 has 15 residues. V lost 6 bases, J lost 2 bases, and 15 bases lay in between. As DNA, the CDR3 is TGTGCCACCAGTACCCGGGGGATCGGACAAGAGACCCAGTACTTC. Translating it yields CATSTRGIGQETQYF.

The chain combines TRBV5-1 with TRBJ1-1, with D possibly matching TRBD1 (5 bases). Between the trimmed V and J ends, which lost 1 base and 1 base, there was a span of 8 bases. This CDR3 region has 14 residues. Germline V gene sequence: CDR1 SGHRS, CDR2 YFSETQ. DNA for the CDR3: TGCGCCAGCAGCTTGTCAGGGCAGAACACTGAAGCTTTCTTT. Its protein product is CASSLSGQNTEAFF. Complete variable domain (other parts from reference TRBV5-1 and TRBJ1-1): KAGVTQTPRYLIKTRGQQVTLSCSPISGHRSVSWYQQTPGQGLQFLFEYFSETQRNKGNFPGRFSGRQFSNSRSEMNVSTLELGDSALYLCASSLSGQNTEAFFGQGTRLTVV.

The chain recombines TRBV28 with TRBJ1-2; possible D gene TRBD1, 6 bases. There are 16 residues in the CDR3. The V gene lost 8 bases and the J gene lost 8 bases, with 27 bases spanning the gap. CDR1 and CDR2 from the germline V gene are MDHEN and SYDVKM. The CDR3 DNA follows: TGTGCCAGCCTGAGGGAACCGGGACAAAGCCTCTTAGGCTACACCTTC. Protein sequence: CASLREPGQSLLGYTF.

The chain employs TRBV15 and TRBJ1-2, with TRBD1 matching 7 bases. The CDR3 contains 14 residues. The J segment lost 4 bases and the V segment lost 5 bases, leaving 7 bases of the junction unmatched. From germline, CDR1 is LNHNV and CDR2 YYDKDF (reference sequence). The CDR3 DNA is TGTGCCACCAGCGGCCGGGACAGTTCCTATGGCTACACCTTC. Translated: CATSGRDSSYGYTF.

The CDR3 nucleotides are TGTGCCAGCAGTCAGACAGGGTGGGGCACAGATACGCAGTATTTT. This translates into CASSQTGWGTDTQYF. The chain is built from TRBV25-1 and TRBJ2-3; 7 nucleotides align to TRBD1. Germline lookup yields CDR1 MGHDK and CDR2 SYGVNS. This CDR3 has 15 amino acids. V dropped 5 bases and J dropped 1; count of bases not matched to a gene: 6. Looking up the rest from reference TRBV25-1 and TRBJ2-3 gives the full variable domain: EADIYQTPRYLVIGTGKKITLECSQTMGHDKMYWYQQDPGMELHLIHYSYGVNSTEKGDLSSESTVSRIRTEHFPLTLESARPSHTSQYLCASSQTGWGTDTQYFGPGTRLTVL.

A word on this clone: The same CDR3 is also encoded by other DNA sequences in this sample. CDR3 DNA sequence: TGTGCCAGCAGCGTAGGGCCAGGGGGTAACACTGAAGCTTTCTTT. Protein: CASSVGPGGNTEAFF. V and J are TRBV9 and TRBJ1-1; 7 bases align to TRBD1. CDR1 is SGDLS and CDR2 is YYNGEE in the germline V gene. The CDR3 length is 15 residues. The V segment lost 0 bases and the J segment 2 bases; nucleotides outside the gene matches: 4.